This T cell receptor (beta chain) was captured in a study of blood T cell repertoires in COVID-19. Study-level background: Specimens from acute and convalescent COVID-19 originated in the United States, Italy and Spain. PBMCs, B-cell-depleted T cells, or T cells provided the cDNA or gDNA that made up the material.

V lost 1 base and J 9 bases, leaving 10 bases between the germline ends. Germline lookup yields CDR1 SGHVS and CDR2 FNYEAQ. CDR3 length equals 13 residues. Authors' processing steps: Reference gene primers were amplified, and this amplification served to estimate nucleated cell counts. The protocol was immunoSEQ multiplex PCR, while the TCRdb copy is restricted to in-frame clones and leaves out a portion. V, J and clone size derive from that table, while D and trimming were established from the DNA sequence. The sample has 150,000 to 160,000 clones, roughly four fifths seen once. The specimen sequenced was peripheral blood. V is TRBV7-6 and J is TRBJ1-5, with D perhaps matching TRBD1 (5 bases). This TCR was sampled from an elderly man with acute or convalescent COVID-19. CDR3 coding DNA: TGTGCCAGCAGCTTAGATTTCGGGGGGCCCCAGCATTTT. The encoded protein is CASSLDFGGPQHF.